This T cell receptor (beta chain) was found in a study of blood T cell repertoires in COVID-19. J was trimmed by 3 bases and V by 1 base; bases with no gene match: 1. Germline-derived CDR1 and CDR2 are KGHSH and LQKENI. The CDR3 extends over 15 amino acids. Assay: immunoSEQ multiplex PCR; the TCRdb copy retains only in-frame clones and omits some. Of 150,000 to 200,000 clones in the sample, around 85% are singletons; the top ten hold 9.8%. The chain carries TRBV18 and TRBJ2-1, with 9 bases lining up with TRBD1. The TCR was taken from an elderly woman with acute or convalescent COVID-19. Sequenced material: peripheral blood. CDR3 protein: CASSPLTGGYNEQFF. In DNA form, the CDR3 reads TGTGCCAGCTCACCACTGACAGGGGGCTACAATGAGCAGTTCTTC. The entire variable domain, with the rest obtained from reference TRBV18 and TRBJ2-1, is as follows: NAGVMQNPRHLVRRRGQEARLRCSPMKGHSHVYWYRQLPEEGLKFMVYLQKENIIDESGMPKERFSAEFPKEGPSILRIQQVVRGDSAAYFCASSPLTGGYNEQFFGPGTRLTVL.